This T cell receptor beta chain was identified during a study of T-cell reconstitution after alpha-beta-depleted transplantation in children. Regarding the study as a whole: Among T cells one year after transplant, newly produced cells accounted for most counts and diversity. About two months after transplant, alpha-beta T cells reportedly came from several hundred expanded graft clones.

Unique molecular identifiers were used in preparing the TCRbeta library. TCRdb called the PCR reads again in MiXCR, with one record for every CDR3 protein. The sample consists of about 200,000 distinct CDR3 sequences, approximately 7% of them appearing once. Worth noting for this clonotype: The antigen is undetermined.

With V trimmed by 3 bases and J by 9 bases, 17 bases remained unmatched. Germline values: CDR1 MDHEN, CDR2 SYDVKM. The CDR3 runs to 18 residues. V usage is TRBV28 and J usage is TRBJ1-6; 7 bases agree with TRBD1. This specimen consisted of PBMCs, obtained before TCRalphabeta/CD19-depleted stem cell transplant. The sequence came from a boy aged 2 to 10 with acute lymphoblastic leukemia, due to receive a stem cell transplant. Here the CDR3 DNA reads TGTGCCAGCAGTTTTCGTCCGGGACAGACAGGGTTAGGTTCACCCCTCCACTTT. Protein sequence: CASSFRPGQTGLGSPLHF.